The sequence of this T cell receptor beta chain was determined in a study of blood T cell repertoires in COVID-19 (dated by TCRdb to between 2020 and 2021). Study-level background: Samples from collaborators originated in the United States, Italy and Spain and spanned both the acute and convalescent phases of COVID-19. The dataset comprised deeply sampled blood TCRbeta repertoires from subjects exposed to, actively infected with, or recovered from COVID-19. Nearly every sample came with metadata listing a de-identified subject ID, COVID-19 status, age in years and sex. The samples were drawn from two sources: the first 160 participants of the ongoing ImmuneRACE study, and 950 to 1,500 subjects contributed by 6 global collaborators. The material from the prospective study consisted of cDNA or gDNA derived from T cells, B-cell-depleted T cells, or PBMCs. Where available, HLA class I and class II types were taken from metadata supplied by the sample provider and were not determined by assay-based typing. The repertoires were released in a freely available public database meant as a resource for research on the immune response to SARS-CoV-2. The paper's findings and limits, for the study overall: The amount of clinical and demographic metadata varied by source and participant and was provided uncurated.

As for this clone: Its antigen is still unknown. No qualities accompany the bases; no much larger clone lies one base away.

Enrolling through a virtual design, the prospective study's participants ranged in age from roughly 18 to 95 years and lived across more than 20 United States geographic areas. To assign participants to cohorts, the prospective study relied on clinical history that participants themselves reported in a screening survey and a study questionnaire. For ImmuneRACE Cohort 3, a participant was defined as recovered based on two consecutive negative NP/OP PCR tests, clearance by a healthcare professional, or resolution of symptoms. In the prospective study, whole blood, serum and a nasopharyngeal or oropharyngeal swab were collected from each participant by mobile phlebotomists. Over an approximately 2-month period, participants in the prospective study had the option of providing additional blood draws and questionnaires. Prospective study blood samples were shipped either frozen or at room temperature before DNA extraction.

From the cysteine up to the phenylalanine, the CDR3 has a length of 19 residues. Only CDR3 DNA is held: 57 bases, read in frame from base 1. V has 1 base trimmed and J has 3 bases trimmed; junction bases matching no gene number 15. The germline V gene encodes CDR1 SGHRS and CDR2 YFSETQ. TCRbeta CDR3 regions were amplified from genomic DNA using the immunoSEQ Assay, a bias-controlled multiplex PCR. The source study handled its data this way. Within the assay, amplification of reference gene primers was used to estimate how many nucleated cells each sample contained. Sequence reads were collapsed and filtered to measure the absolute abundance of every unique TCRbeta CDR3 rearrangement. For each sample, productive Simpson clonality was calculated as the square root of Simpson's diversity index over productive rearrangements. In its TCRdb copy, this immuneACCESS table keeps in-frame sequences only and misses some clones. Where compared with another copy, unresolved V genes explain less than half of these, and the others have no known cause. The DNA gave D and trimming, while V, J and clone size come from that table. This sample comprises hundreds of thousands of clones, 80% to 90% of them detected only once. 0.9% to 1.2% of the sample goes to the ten largest clones.

This sequence uses TRBV5-1 and TRBJ1-1; TRBD1 lines up with 10 middle nucleotides. The sequenced sample was PBMCs or T cells enriched from blood (not recorded which). The receptor's source is a man aged 30 to 39 who had recovered from COVID-19. The DNA reads TGCGCCAGCAGCTTGTCACCGAGACAGGGGGCGCTTTCCGACACTGAAGCTTTCTTT. The encoded protein is CASSLSPRQGALSDTEAFF.